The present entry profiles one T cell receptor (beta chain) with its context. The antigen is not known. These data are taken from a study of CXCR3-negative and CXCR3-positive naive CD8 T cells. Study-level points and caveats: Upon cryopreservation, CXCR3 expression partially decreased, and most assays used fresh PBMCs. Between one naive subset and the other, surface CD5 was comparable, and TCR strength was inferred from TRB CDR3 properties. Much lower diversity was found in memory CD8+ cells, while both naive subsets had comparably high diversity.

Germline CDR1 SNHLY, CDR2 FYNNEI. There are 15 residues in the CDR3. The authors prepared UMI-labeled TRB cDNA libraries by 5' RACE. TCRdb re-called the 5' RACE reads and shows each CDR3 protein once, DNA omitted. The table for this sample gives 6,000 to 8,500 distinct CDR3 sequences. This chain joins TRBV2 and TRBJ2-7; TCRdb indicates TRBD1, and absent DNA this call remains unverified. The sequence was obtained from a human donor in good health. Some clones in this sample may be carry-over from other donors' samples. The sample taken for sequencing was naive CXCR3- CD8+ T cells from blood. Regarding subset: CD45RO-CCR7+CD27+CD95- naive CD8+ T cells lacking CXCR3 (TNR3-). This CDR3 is CATIRSGGLSYEQYF.